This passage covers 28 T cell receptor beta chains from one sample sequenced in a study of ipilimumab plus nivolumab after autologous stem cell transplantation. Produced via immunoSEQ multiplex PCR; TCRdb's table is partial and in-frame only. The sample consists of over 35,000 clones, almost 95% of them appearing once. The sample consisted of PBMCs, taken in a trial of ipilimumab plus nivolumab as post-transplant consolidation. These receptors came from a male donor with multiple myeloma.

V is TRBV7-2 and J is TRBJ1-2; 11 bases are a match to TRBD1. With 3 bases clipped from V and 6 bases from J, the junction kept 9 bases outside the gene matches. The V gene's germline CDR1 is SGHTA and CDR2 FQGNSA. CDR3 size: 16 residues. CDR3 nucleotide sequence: TGTGCCAGCAGCTTCGATCCGGGACAGGGGGGTAATGGCTACACCTTC. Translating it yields CASSFDPGQGGNGYTF.

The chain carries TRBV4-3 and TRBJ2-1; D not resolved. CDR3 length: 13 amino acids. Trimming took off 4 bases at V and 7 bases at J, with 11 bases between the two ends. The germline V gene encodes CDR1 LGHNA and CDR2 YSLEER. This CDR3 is CASSRSLMNEQFF. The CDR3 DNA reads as TGCGCCAGCAGCCGCTCACTGATGAATGAGCAGTTCTTC.

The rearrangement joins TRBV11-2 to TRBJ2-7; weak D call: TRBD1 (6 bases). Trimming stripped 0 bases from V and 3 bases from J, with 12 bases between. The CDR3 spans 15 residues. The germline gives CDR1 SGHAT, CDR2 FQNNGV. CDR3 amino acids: CASSLEAGEFYEQYF. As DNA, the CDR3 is TGTGCCAGCAGCTTAGAGGCAGGGGAGTTCTACGAGCAGTACTTC.

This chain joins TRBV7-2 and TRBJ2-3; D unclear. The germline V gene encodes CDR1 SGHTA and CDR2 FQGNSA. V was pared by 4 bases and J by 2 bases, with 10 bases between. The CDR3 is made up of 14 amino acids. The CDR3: CASSSSSFTDTQYF. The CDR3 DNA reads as TGTGCCAGCAGCTCGAGTAGTTTCACAGATACGCAGTATTTT.

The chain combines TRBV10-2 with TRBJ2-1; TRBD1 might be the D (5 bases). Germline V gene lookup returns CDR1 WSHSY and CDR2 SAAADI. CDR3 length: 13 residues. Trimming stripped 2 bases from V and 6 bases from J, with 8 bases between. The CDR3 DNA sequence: TGCGCCAGCAGTGAGGGGGCCAGCAATGAGCAGTTCTTC. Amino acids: CASSEGASNEQFF.

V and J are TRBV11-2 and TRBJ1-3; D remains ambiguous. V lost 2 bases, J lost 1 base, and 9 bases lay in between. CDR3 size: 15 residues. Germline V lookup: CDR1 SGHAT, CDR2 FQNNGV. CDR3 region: CASSLMAGSGNTIYF. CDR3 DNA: TGTGCCAGCAGCTTAATGGCGGGGTCTGGAAACACCATATATTTT.

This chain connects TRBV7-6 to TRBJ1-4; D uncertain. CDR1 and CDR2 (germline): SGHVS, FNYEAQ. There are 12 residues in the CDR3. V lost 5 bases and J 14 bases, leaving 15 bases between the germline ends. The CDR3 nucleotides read TGTGCCAGCAGCGGGCGATTCGGGCCCCTGTTTTTT. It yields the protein CASSGRFGPLFF.

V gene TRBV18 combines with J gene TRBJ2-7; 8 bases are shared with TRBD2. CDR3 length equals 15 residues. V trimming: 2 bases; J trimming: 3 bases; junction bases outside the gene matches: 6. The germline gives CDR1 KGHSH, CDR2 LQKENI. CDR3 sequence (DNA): TGTGCCAGCTCACCATTTAGCGGGGAGATCTACGAGCAGTACTTC. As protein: CASSPFSGEIYEQYF.

The CDR3 region has the DNA TGTGCCAGCAGCTTAAGGGAGGCGGGAGTCCGCACAGATACGCAGTATTTT. Residues: CASSLREAGVRTDTQYF. This chain joins TRBV7-9 and TRBJ2-3, with TRBD2 matching over 7 bases. CDR1 and CDR2 (germline): SEHNR, FQNEAQ (reference sequence). The CDR3 totals 17 residues. V lost 2 bases and J lost 1; bases outside the gene matches: 9.

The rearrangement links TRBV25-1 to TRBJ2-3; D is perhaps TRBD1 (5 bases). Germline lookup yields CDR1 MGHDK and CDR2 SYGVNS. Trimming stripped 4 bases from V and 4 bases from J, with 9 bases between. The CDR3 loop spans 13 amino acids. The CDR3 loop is CASSAQGADTQYF. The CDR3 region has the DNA TGTGCCAGCAGTGCCCAAGGGGCAGATACGCAGTATTTT.

The CDR3 bases are TGTGCCAGCTCACCACCGGGGGGCTCTCAAGAGACCCAGTACTTC. Amino acid sequence: CASSPPGGSQETQYF. The chain uses TRBV18 and TRBJ2-5; D is perhaps TRBD1 or TRBD2 (6 bases each). Trimming took 0 bases from V and 2 from J, leaving 10 bases between them. The CDR3 is made up of 15 amino acids. Germline V gives CDR1 KGHSH, CDR2 LQKENI.

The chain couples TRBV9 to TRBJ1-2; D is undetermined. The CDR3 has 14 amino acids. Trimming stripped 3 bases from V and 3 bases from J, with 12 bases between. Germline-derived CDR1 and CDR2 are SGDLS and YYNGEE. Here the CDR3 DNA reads TGTGCCAGCAGCGCAGGCGCCGGGGACTATGGCTACACCTTC. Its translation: CASSAGAGDYGYTF.

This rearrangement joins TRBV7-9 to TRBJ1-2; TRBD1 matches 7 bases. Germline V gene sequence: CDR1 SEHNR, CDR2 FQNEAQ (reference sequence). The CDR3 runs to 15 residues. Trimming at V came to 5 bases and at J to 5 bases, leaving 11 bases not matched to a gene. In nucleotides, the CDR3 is TGTGCCAGCAGCCACCGGGACAGAGAATTTTATGGCTACACCTTC. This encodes CASSHRDREFYGYTF.

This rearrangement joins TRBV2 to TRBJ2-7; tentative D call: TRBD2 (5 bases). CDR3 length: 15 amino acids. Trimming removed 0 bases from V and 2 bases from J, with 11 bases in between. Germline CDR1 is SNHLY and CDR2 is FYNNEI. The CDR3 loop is CASSEAAADTYEQYF. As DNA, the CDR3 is TGTGCCAGCAGTGAAGCAGCGGCAGACACCTACGAGCAGTACTTC. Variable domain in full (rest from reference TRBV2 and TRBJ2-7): EPEVTQTPSHQVTQMGQEVILRCVPISNHLYFYWYRQILGQKVEFLVSFYNNEISEKSEIFDDQFSVERPDGSNFTLKIRSTKLEDSAMYFCASSEAAADTYEQYFGPGTRLTVT.

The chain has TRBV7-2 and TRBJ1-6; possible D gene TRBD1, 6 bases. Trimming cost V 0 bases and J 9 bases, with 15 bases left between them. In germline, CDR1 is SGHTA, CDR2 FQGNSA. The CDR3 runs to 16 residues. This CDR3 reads CASSLAVQGWGSPLHF. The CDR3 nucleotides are TGTGCCAGCAGCTTAGCCGTACAGGGTTGGGGTTCACCCCTCCACTTT.

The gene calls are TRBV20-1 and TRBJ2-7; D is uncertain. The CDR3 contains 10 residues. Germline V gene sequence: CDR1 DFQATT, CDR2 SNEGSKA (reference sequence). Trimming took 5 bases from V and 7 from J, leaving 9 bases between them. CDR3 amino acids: CSARAEEQYF. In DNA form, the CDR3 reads TGCAGTGCTCGGGCGGAGGAGCAGTACTTC.

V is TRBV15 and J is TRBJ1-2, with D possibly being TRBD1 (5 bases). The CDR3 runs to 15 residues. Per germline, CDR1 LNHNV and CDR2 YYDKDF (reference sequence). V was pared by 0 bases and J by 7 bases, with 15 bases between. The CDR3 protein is CATSRDGLTGVGYTF. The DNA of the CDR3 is TGTGCCACCAGCAGAGACGGCCTCACGGGGGTTGGCTACACCTTC.

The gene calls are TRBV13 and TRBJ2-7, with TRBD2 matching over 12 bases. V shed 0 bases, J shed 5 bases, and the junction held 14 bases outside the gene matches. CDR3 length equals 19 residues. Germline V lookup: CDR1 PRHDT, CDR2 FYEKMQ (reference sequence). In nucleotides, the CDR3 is TGTGCCAGCAGCTTAGGCCGACTAGCGGGGGCCCTTTTAGGAAACGAGCAGTACTTC. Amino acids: CASSLGRLAGALLGNEQYF.

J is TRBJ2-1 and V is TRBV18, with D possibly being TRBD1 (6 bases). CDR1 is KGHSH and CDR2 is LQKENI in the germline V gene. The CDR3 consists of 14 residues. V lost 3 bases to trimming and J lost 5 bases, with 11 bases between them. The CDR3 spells CASSPRQDNNEQFF. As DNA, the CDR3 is TGTGCCAGCTCACCGCGACAGGACAACAATGAGCAGTTCTTC.

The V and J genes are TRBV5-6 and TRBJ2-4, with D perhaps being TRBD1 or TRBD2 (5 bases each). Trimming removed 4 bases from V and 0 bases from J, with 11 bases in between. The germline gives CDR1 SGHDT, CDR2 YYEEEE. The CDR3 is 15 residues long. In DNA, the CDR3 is TGTGCCAGCAGCCGGGACCTGTTAGCCAAAAACATTCAGTACTTC. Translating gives CASSRDLLAKNIQYF.

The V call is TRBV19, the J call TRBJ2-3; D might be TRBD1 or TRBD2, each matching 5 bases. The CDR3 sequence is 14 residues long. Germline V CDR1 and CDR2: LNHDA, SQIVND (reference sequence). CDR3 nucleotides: TGTGCAGCCGGGGAAACAGGATACACAGATACGCAGTATTTT. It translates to CAAGETGYTDTQYF.

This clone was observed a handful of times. This CDR3 is CASSLWGHEQYF. The CDR3 DNA reads TGTGCCAGCAGCTTATGGGGACACGAGCAGTACTTC. The chain uses TRBV11-2 and TRBJ2-7, with D perhaps matching TRBD1 or TRBD2 (5 bases each). This CDR3 has 12 residues. Trimming removed 2 bases from V and 5 bases from J, with 7 bases in between. The germline V gene has CDR1 SGHAT and CDR2 FQNNGV.

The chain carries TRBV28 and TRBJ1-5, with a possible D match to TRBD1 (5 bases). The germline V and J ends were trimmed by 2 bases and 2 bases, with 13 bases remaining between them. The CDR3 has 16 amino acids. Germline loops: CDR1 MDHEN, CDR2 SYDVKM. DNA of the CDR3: TGTGCCAGCAGTTTAGGACACCATCTGGGCAATCAGCCCCAGCATTTT. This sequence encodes CASSLGHHLGNQPQHF.

The CDR3 DNA is TGTGCCAGCAGCGTTGGATCCTTCACCCTGGGAGGAAACACCATATATTTT. This translates into CASSVGSFTLGGNTIYF. The chain combines TRBV9 with TRBJ1-3, with D hard to call. The CDR3 consists of 17 residues. V was clipped by 2 bases and J by 4 bases, with 19 bases between them. Per the germline V gene, CDR1 is SGDLS and CDR2 is YYNGEE.

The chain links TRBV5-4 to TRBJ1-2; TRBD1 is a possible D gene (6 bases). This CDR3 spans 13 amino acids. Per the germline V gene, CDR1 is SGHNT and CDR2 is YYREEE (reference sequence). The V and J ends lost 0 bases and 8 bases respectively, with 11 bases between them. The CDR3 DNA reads TGTGCCAGCAGCTTGGTGACAGGCGGGGGCTACACCTTC. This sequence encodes CASSLVTGGGYTF.

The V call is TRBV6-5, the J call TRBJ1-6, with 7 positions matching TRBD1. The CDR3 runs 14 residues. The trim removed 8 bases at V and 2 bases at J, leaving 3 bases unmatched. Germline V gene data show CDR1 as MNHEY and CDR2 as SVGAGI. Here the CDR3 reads CASVDRAYNSPLHF. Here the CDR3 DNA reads TGTGCCAGCGTAGACAGGGCCTATAATTCACCCCTCCACTTT.

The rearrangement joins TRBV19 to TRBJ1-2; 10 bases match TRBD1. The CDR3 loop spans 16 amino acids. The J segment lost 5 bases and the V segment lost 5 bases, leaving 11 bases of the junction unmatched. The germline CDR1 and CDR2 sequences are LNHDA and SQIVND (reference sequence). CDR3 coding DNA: TGTGCCAGTAGTGTCCGGGACAGGGGTCCTCTGTATGGCTACACCTTC. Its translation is CASSVRDRGPLYGYTF. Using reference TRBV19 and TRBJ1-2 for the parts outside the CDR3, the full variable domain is DGGITQSPKYLFRKEGQNVTLSCEQNLNHDAMYWYRQDPGQGLRLIYYSQIVNDFQKGDIAEGYSVSREKKESFPLTVTSAQKNPTAFYLCASSVRDRGPLYGYTFGSGTRLTVV.

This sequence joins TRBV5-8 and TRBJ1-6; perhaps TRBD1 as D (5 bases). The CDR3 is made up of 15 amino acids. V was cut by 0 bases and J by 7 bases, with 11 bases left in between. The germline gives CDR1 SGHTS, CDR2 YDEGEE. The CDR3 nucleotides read TGTGCCAGCAGCTTGGGGGGGATGGTAAATTCACCCCTCCACTTT. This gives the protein CASSLGGMVNSPLHF.